This note documents a single T cell receptor beta chain sequence. This specimen belongs to a study of blood T cell repertoires in COVID-19. V lost 5 bases and J lost 0, with 11 bases in between. CDR1 and CDR2 from the germline V gene are MNHEY and SMNVEV (reference sequence). The CDR3 totals 15 residues. Assay: immunoSEQ multiplex PCR; the TCRdb copy retains only in-frame clones and omits some. The table includes around 440,000 clones, more than 70% detected once. This sequence joins TRBV27 and TRBJ1-3; no definite D call. The TCR sequence derives from a woman between 45 and 60 years old with COVID-19, enrolled during active disease. The source material was peripheral blood. Here the CDR3 DNA reads TGTGCCAGCAGTCCCTCCAGACTCTCTGGAAACACCATATATTTT. Encoded protein: CASSPSRLSGNTIYF.